This TCR beta chain was found in a study of cytomegalovirus exposure and HLA in healthy donors. The study's findings and limits: The authors enumerated 164 TCR beta chains as linked to cytomegalovirus. Specificity for CMV antigens was confirmed in vitro for three of the CMV-associated chains.

Primers included in the PCR were 60 Vbeta and 13 Jbeta primers. As originally analysed: Unique TCR beta chains numbered roughly 84 million in a later analysis, with roughly 11 million shared. The method was immunoSEQ multiplex PCR; TCRdb's version includes in-frame clones alone and lacks a portion of them. V, J and clone size reflect that table, while D and trimming were determined from the DNA. Found here are about 140,000 clones, 75% to 80% of them singletons; the top ten hold 2.4%. The V and J ends lost 2 bases and 8 bases respectively, with 15 bases between them. Germline V CDR1 and CDR2: WSHSY, SAAADI. This CDR3 is 14 amino acids long. To note about this clone: No antigen is known for it.

This TCR derives from a woman aged 18-35 years in good health and CMV-seropositive. The sample was PBMCs. The chain couples TRBV10-2 to TRBJ1-1; tentatively, D is TRBD1 (6 bases). CDR3 nucleotide sequence: TGCGCCAGCAGTGAGACTGGTAGCGGGACAGAAGCTTTCTTT. Translated: CASSETGSGTEAFF.